The 27 T cell receptor beta chains below come from one sample, sequenced in a study of T cell responses to AZD1222 COVID-19 vaccine. This table comes from immunoSEQ multiplex PCR, and its TCRdb copy is limited to in-frame clones, with some not included. Of 100,000 to 150,000 clones in the sample, less than 95% are singletons; the top ten hold 6.9%. Sequenced here: peripheral blood, sampled on day 0 of AZD1222 vaccination. These receptors all come from an adult in good health.

The chain joins TRBV7-8 to TRBJ1-6; TRBD1 matches 7 bases. The CDR3 has 16 residues. Germline loops: CDR1 SGHVS, CDR2 FQNEAQ. The trim removed 2 bases at V and 6 bases at J, leaving 7 bases unmatched. The DNA for the CDR3 is TGTGCCAGCAGCTTAAACGGGAGGGGGCCTAATTCACCCCTCCACTTT. Encoded protein: CASSLNGRGPNSPLHF.

V and J are TRBV9 and TRBJ2-7, with 7 bases aligning to TRBD1. This CDR3 is built from 14 residues. Germline lookup yields CDR1 SGDLS and CDR2 YYNGEE. Trimming removed 3 bases from V and 1 base from J; junction bases left unmatched: 4. The CDR3 here is CASSADRASYEQYF. The CDR3 DNA follows: TGTGCCAGCAGCGCAGACAGGGCGTCCTACGAGCAGTACTTC.

The rearrangement joins TRBV4-1 to TRBJ1-2; D is undetermined. CDR1 MGHRA and CDR2 YSYEKL come from the germline V gene. The CDR3 is 14 amino acids. V shed 0 bases and J shed 4 bases, with 9 bases lying between them. CDR3 region: CASSQEDGTYGYTF. CDR3 bases: TGCGCCAGCAGCCAAGAAGACGGCACCTATGGCTACACCTTC.

This clone has a handful of counts. CDR3 region: CASSPPGELAKNIQYF. Written as DNA, the CDR3 is TGTGCCAGCAGCCCCCCAGGGGAATTAGCCAAAAACATTCAGTACTTC. The chain links TRBV3-1 (or the pseudogene TRBV3-2) to TRBJ2-4, with a possible D match to TRBD1 (6 bases). With 4 bases removed from V and 0 bases from J, the gap between germline ends came to 13 bases. The CDR3 has 16 amino acids. CDR1 and CDR2 from the germline V gene are LGHDT and YNNKEL (reference sequence).

The rearrangement uses TRBV11-2 and TRBJ1-5; TRBD1 matches at 9 bases. The CDR3 extends over 19 amino acids. Germline CDR1 reads SGHAT; CDR2 reads FQNNGV. V shed 1 base, J shed 0 bases, and the junction held 10 bases outside the gene matches. The CDR3 DNA is TGTGCCAGCAGCTTAGCCACCGGGACAGGGCAGTATAGCAATCAGCCCCAGCATTTT. Translating gives CASSLATGTGQYSNQPQHF.

The CDR3 DNA reads as TGTGCCAGCAGTTCAGGGGATGAGCAGTACTTC. The encoded protein is CASSSGDEQYF. The chain couples TRBV12-3 or TRBV12-4 to TRBJ2-7; D possibly corresponds to TRBD1 (6 bases). This CDR3 has 11 residues. V gave up 4 bases and J gave up 7 bases, with 8 bases separating them.

The V and J genes are TRBV5-4 and TRBJ2-5; D is unresolved. Germline CDR1 reads SGHNT; CDR2 reads YYREEE (reference sequence). The CDR3 extends over 15 amino acids. V shed 0 bases and J shed 5 bases, with 14 bases lying between them. The CDR3 loop is CASSLAPSWSETQYF. The CDR3 DNA reads TGTGCCAGCAGCTTGGCCCCATCTTGGAGTGAGACCCAGTACTTC.

J is TRBJ1-1 and V is TRBV14, with D perhaps matching TRBD1 (5 bases). From germline, CDR1 is SGHDN and CDR2 FVKESK. There are 16 residues in the CDR3. V shed 1 base and J shed 4 bases, with 16 bases lying between them. CDR3 sequence: CASSQVVTGRSTEAFF. The CDR3 DNA follows: TGTGCCAGCAGCCAAGTTGTTACAGGAAGGAGCACTGAAGCTTTCTTT.

The CDR3 nucleotides read TGTGCCAGCAGCGGACTAGCGGGGGGTGAGGAGCAGTTCTTC. Protein sequence: CASSGLAGGEEQFF. The chain couples TRBV6-4 to TRBJ2-1; TRBD2 matches 14 bases. With V trimmed by 6 bases and J by 10 bases, 5 bases remained unmatched. The CDR3 runs 14 residues. From germline, CDR1 is MRHNA and CDR2 SNTAGT.

This sequence joins TRBV12-3 or TRBV12-4 and TRBJ1-2; D remains unclear. The CDR3 totals 13 residues. Trimming pared 1 base from V and 7 bases from J, leaving 10 bases between. The CDR3 spells CASSLVGGLGYTF. The CDR3 DNA sequence: TGTGCCAGCAGTTTAGTAGGAGGTCTTGGCTACACCTTC.

This clone was found once. This sequence joins TRBV7-2 and TRBJ1-5; D is undetermined. V lost 0 bases, J lost 7 bases, and 4 bases lay in between. Germline V lookup: CDR1 SGHTA, CDR2 FQGNSA. The CDR3 extends over 12 amino acids. CDR3 amino acids: CASSLAGQPQHF. CDR3 sequence (DNA): TGTGCCAGCAGCTTAGCAGGACAGCCCCAGCATTTT.

Turning to this clone: The junction shows a germline mismatch at one end, possibly a read error. The chain joins TRBV7-7 to TRBJ2-1; 13 bases map to TRBD2. The CDR3 consists of 15 residues. From germline, CDR1 is SSHAT and CDR2 FNYEAQ (reference sequence). The CDR3 DNA sequence: TGTGCTAGCAGCCCTGGACTAGCGGGGGTGAATGAGCAGTTCTTC. Translation: CASSPGLAGVNEQFF. Full variable domain (outside the CDR3, taken from reference TRBV7-7 and TRBJ2-1): GAGVSQSPRYKVTKRGQDVTLRCDPISSHATLYWYQQALGQGPEFLTYFNYEAQPDKSGLPSDRFSAERPEGSISTLTIQRTEQRDSAMYRCASSPGLAGVNEQFFGPGTRLTVL.

The V call is TRBV6-5, the J call TRBJ2-7; 8 bases line up with TRBD1. Looked up from germline, CDR1 is MNHEY and CDR2 is SVGAGI. The CDR3 spans 15 residues. J gave up 2 bases and V 2 bases, and 5 bases lay outside the gene matches. For the CDR3, the DNA is TGTGCCAGCAGTTACCTAACAGGGGGTCCCTACGAGCAGTACTTC. Protein: CASSYLTGGPYEQYF.

The chain couples TRBV24-1 to TRBJ2-1; D gene ambiguous. This CDR3 comprises 14 residues. Per germline, CDR1 KGHDR and CDR2 SFDVKD. V lost 0 bases to trimming and J lost 4 bases, with 6 bases between them. The CDR3 here is CATSDLSVYNEQFF. CDR3 in DNA: TGTGCCACCAGTGATTTGAGTGTTTACAATGAGCAGTTCTTC.

The chain is built from TRBV5-8 and TRBJ1-1; TRBD1 matches 12 bases. CDR1 SGHTS and CDR2 YDEGEE come from the germline V gene. This CDR3 is 16 amino acids long. The V gene end was trimmed by 6 bases and the J gene end by 4 bases; junction bases not matched to a gene: 10. The CDR3 nucleotides read TGTGCCAGCATCAACCGGGACAGGGGGCTTGGCACTGAAGCTTTCTTT. Amino acid sequence: CASINRDRGLGTEAFF.

V is TRBV6-2 or TRBV6-3 and J is TRBJ1-1; TRBD1 is a possible D gene (6 bases). CDR1 is MNHEY and CDR2 is SVGEGT in the germline V gene. Trimming cost V 0 bases and J 3 bases, with 14 bases left between them. The CDR3 spans 16 residues. The CDR3 bases are TGTGCCAGCAGTTACTCCCGAGGGGGTAGGGACACTGAAGCTTTCTTT. Protein product: CASSYSRGGRDTEAFF.

The chain couples TRBV10-3 to TRBJ2-1; D gene unclear. This CDR3 has 13 amino acids. Germline values: CDR1 ENHRY, CDR2 SYGVKD. Trimming removed 7 bases at V and 3 bases at J, with 10 bases between. CDR3 protein: CAITPGVYNEQFF. The CDR3 region has the DNA TGTGCCATCACTCCGGGCGTCTACAATGAGCAGTTCTTC.

The V call is TRBV9, the J call TRBJ1-3; the match to TRBD1 covers 9 bases. The germline gives CDR1 SGDLS, CDR2 YYNGEE. J lost 8 bases, V lost 6 bases, and 9 bases had no gene match. The CDR3 is 14 residues long. CDR3 coding DNA: TGTGCCAGCAACGACCCGGGACAGGGTTACACCATATATTTT. It translates to CASNDPGQGYTIYF.

This clone showed up just once. The rearrangement uses TRBV5-6 and TRBJ1-3, with D possibly matching TRBD1 (6 bases). CDR1 SGHDT and CDR2 YYEEEE come from the germline V gene. The CDR3 sequence is 15 residues long. The V gene lost 5 bases and the J gene lost 0 bases, with 12 bases spanning the gap. The CDR3 DNA reads TGTGCCAGCAGAACTACAGGGCGCTCTGGAAACACCATATATTTT. Translated, it gives CASRTTGRSGNTIYF.

The chain couples TRBV12-3 or TRBV12-4 to TRBJ2-3; D gene unclear. The CDR3 is 13 amino acids. V lost 4 bases to trimming and J lost 1 base, with 6 bases between them. The CDR3 coding sequence is TGTGCCAGCAGTTCGAGCGGCACAGATACGCAGTATTTT. Its protein is CASSSSGTDTQYF.

The chain employs TRBV7-3 and TRBJ2-5; 11 bases agree with TRBD1. The germline CDR1 and CDR2 sequences are SGHTA and FQGTGA. This CDR3 has 16 amino acids. V was clipped by 2 bases and J by 5 bases; unmatched bases: 7. In DNA form, the CDR3 reads TGTGCCAGCAGCTTAGGGGACAGGGGGTATGGCGAGACCCAGTACTTC. Its translation: CASSLGDRGYGETQYF.

The genes are TRBV5-4 and TRBJ1-2; TRBD1 is a possible D gene (6 bases). With 3 bases removed from V and 4 bases from J, the gap between germline ends came to 10 bases. CDR3 length: 13 residues. The germline V gene encodes CDR1 SGHNT and CDR2 YYREEE (reference sequence). The CDR3 here is CASSSQGSYGYTF. The CDR3 region has the DNA TGTGCCAGCAGCTCACAGGGTAGCTATGGCTACACCTTC.

The rearrangement joins TRBV6-5 to TRBJ1-1; D is possibly TRBD1 (5 bases). Germline lookup yields CDR1 MNHEY and CDR2 SVGAGI. The CDR3 loop spans 15 amino acids. V gave up 5 bases and J gave up 1 base, with 14 bases separating them. The CDR3 sequence: CASSIQGRGNTEAFF. The CDR3 nucleotides are TGTGCCAGCAGTATCCAGGGACGGGGGAACACTGAAGCTTTCTTT.

V usage is TRBV6-6 and J usage is TRBJ1-1, with unresolved D. The length of the CDR3 is 17 residues. V lost 5 bases to trimming and J lost 1 base, with 20 bases between them. Germline V CDR1 and CDR2: MNHNY, SVGAGI (reference sequence). This CDR3 reads CASSPQELHKPNTEAFF. The CDR3 DNA sequence: TGTGCCAGCAGTCCCCAGGAGTTACACAAGCCGAACACTGAAGCTTTCTTT.

V is TRBV20-1 and J is TRBJ1-1, with TRBD1 as a possible D gene (6 bases). The CDR3 totals 11 residues. V lost 7 bases, J lost 5 bases, and 11 bases lay in between. Germline V gene data show CDR1 as DFQATT and CDR2 as SNEGSKA (reference sequence). As DNA, the CDR3 is TGCAGTGTGTCAGGGGAGACTGAAGCTTTCTTT. The encoded protein is CSVSGETEAFF.

The genes are TRBV12-3 or TRBV12-4 and TRBJ1-1, with no clear D. Trimming took off 6 bases at V and 5 bases at J, with 10 bases between the two ends. The CDR3 is 12 amino acids. The CDR3 DNA sequence: TGTGCCAGCAGGTGGGGAGAAACTGAAGCTTTCTTT. This sequence encodes CASRWGETEAFF.

The chain links TRBV6-5 to TRBJ2-3; TRBD2 aligns across 10 bases. From germline, CDR1 is MNHEY and CDR2 SVGAGI. The CDR3 has 15 amino acids. After removal of 2 bases from V and 3 bases from J, the junction contained 2 bases not matched to a gene. CDR3 coding DNA: TGTGCCAGCAGTTACGGGACTAGCGAAACAGATACGCAGTATTTT. Translation gives CASSYGTSETDTQYF.